Described below is a single T cell receptor (beta chain) sequence and its context. This specimen comes from a study of blood T cell repertoires in COVID-19. At the level of the study: The United States, Italy and Spain supplied acute and convalescent COVID-19 samples. PBMCs, B-cell-depleted T cells, or T cells provided the cDNA or gDNA that made up the material.

Germline V gives CDR1 SGHTA, CDR2 FQGNSA. Trimming removed 1 base from V and 10 bases from J, with 19 bases in between. The CDR3 has 15 residues. In the original workflow: Reference gene primer amplification yielded estimated nucleated cell counts. Assay: immunoSEQ multiplex PCR; the TCRdb copy retains only in-frame clones and omits some. That table supplies the V and J calls and clone size; D and trimming were determined from the DNA. This sample has roughly 60,000 clones, with about 86% found just once. Sample: peripheral blood. The receptor was derived from a middle-aged man with acute or convalescent COVID-19. The chain has TRBV7-2 and TRBJ1-1, with D perhaps TRBD1 (5 bases). This CDR3 reads CASSLVPGQTRGAFF. The CDR3 DNA is TGTGCCAGCAGCTTAGTGCCAGGGCAAACACGTGGAGCTTTCTTT.